This T cell receptor (beta chain) was profiled in a study of blood T cells in healthy people across ages. Study observations and caveats: Observed TCR beta diversity per million T cells went down as age went up. This fall followed a roughly linear course with age.

Using a J-beta primer mix together with a sample-barcoded 5' primer, a second PCR was run for about 6 to 12 cycles. Researchers report that a template-switch adaptor with 12 random nucleotides tagged each cDNA molecule. Every sample produced at least 2.5 million CDR3-containing paired-end reads. TCRdb processed the 5' RACE reads anew with MiXCR; each CDR3 protein has one entry. The sample records 550,000 to 700,000 distinct CDR3 sequences, 27% being singletons. Germline values: CDR1 LGHNA, CDR2 YNFKEQ. CDR3 length: 15 residues. V was pared by 4 bases and J by 7 bases, with 7 bases of the junction left unmatched. In this sample, this clonotype turned up many times. Its antigen remains unknown.

The gene calls are TRBV4-2 and TRBJ2-7, with 13 bases identical to TRBD2. This clonotype was sampled from a woman in her 70s in good health. The material sequenced was blood. The CDR3 coding sequence is TGTGCCAGCAGCCGTGGGACTAGCGGGGACTGGGAGCAGTACTTC. This sequence encodes CASSRGTSGDWEQYF.